This TCR beta chain was identified during a study of beta chain features in type 1 diabetes. CDR3 length: 17 residues. Germline CDR1 is KGHSH and CDR2 is LQKENI. V lost 0 bases and J 3 bases, leaving 12 bases between the germline ends. cDNA synthesis used the whole RNA isolate, giving expressed TCRB sequences. TCRdb keeps only in-frame clones here, not all; method: immunoSEQ multiplex PCR. The sample lists over 150,000 clones, about 8% seen once, with approximately 0.87% in the top ten. This clone showed up just a few times. As yet, its antigen is unknown. General observations from the study: The analysis here could not establish whether HLA type shapes TCRB rearrangement. Among type 1 diabetes patients, VDJ junctions had fewer insertions and more deletions. Sequencing of cDNA might inflate the share of cells that strongly express TCR. Within each of all four CD4+ subsets, Type 1 diabetes patients had TCRB CDR3s that were moderately but significantly shorter.

Sorting that relied on CD45RO/CCR7/CD25/CD127/CD95/CD27 yielded CD4+ naive, central memory, regulatory and stem cell-like memory cells. This rearrangement joins TRBV18 to TRBJ2-6; TRBD1 is a possible D gene (5 bases). The sequence was obtained from a woman aged 40 to 49 with type 1 diabetes. The source material was central memory CD4+ T cells from blood. CDR3 DNA sequence: TGTGCCAGCTCACCACCAGGGGAAGTGGTTGGGGCCAACGTCCTGACTTTC. Translating it yields CASSPPGEVVGANVLTF.